This TCR beta chain was identified during a study of CXCR3-negative and CXCR3-positive naive CD8 T cells. The CDR3 has 15 amino acids. From germline, CDR1 is MGHRA and CDR2 YSYEKL. CD45RO-CCR7+CD27+CD95- characterized naive CD8+ T cells. Libraries of TRB cDNA were made by 5' RACE and carried UMIs. From its re-call of the 5' RACE reads, TCRdb lists each CDR3 protein once, without DNA. The sample table includes some 150,000 distinct CDR3 sequences. Points from the study as a whole: Hydrophobicity of TRB CDR3s was greater in CXCR3-positive naive cells than in CXCR3-negative naive cells. Both naive subsets carried similar amounts of surface CD5, so TCR strength was inferred from TRB CDR3 properties. Naive subsets were similarly diverse, while memory CD8+ repertoires were much less diverse.

Comment on this clonotype: Its antigen is as yet unknown.

The receptor was isolated from a human donor in good health. Some clones in this sample may be carry-over from other donors' samples. Material: naive CXCR3+ CD8+ T cells from blood. Subset described: CD45RO-CCR7+CD27+CD95- naive CD8+ T cells expressing CXCR3 (TNR3+). The chain joins TRBV4-1 to TRBJ2-1; TCRdb returns TRBD2, unconfirmable since there is no DNA. This chain's CDR3 is CASSQGEGLYNEQFF.